This T cell receptor (beta chain) is drawn from a study of blood T cells in healthy people across ages. Combining a sample-barcoded 5' primer with a J-beta primer mix, a second PCR ran for roughly 7 to 11 cycles. TCRdb passed the 5' RACE reads through MiXCR, listing each CDR3 protein once. The sample contains about 730,000 distinct CDR3 sequences, approximately 43% of which appear only once. Germline trimming cut 5 bases from V and 5 bases from J; bases unmatched to any gene: 11. The CDR3 consists of 15 residues. Germline V CDR1 and CDR2: SEHNR, FQNEAQ (reference sequence). The sequencing input was blood. The chain has TRBV7-9 and TRBJ2-5; 7 positions match TRBD1. This TCR was recovered from a woman aged 60-75 years in good health. The CDR3 sequence: CASSTTGVGKETQYF. CDR3 DNA: TGTGCCAGCAGCACCACAGGGGTAGGGAAGGAGACCCAGTACTTC.